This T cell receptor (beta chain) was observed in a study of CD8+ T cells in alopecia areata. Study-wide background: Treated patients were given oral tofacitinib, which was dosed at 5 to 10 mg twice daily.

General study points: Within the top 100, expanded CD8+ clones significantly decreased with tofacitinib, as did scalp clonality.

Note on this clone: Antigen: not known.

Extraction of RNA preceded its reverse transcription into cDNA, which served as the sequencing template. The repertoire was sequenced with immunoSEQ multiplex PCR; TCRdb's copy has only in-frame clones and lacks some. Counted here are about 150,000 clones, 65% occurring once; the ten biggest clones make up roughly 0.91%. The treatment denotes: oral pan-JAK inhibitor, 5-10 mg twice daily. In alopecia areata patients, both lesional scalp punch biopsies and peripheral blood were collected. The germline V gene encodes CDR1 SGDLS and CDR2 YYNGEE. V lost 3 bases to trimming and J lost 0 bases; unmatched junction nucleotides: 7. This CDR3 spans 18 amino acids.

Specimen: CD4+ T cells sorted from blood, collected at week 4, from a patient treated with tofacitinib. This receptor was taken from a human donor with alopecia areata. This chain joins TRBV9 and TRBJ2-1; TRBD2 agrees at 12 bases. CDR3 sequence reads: CASSATSGGLSSYNEQFF. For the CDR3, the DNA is TGTGCCAGCAGCGCGACTAGCGGGGGACTTAGCTCCTACAATGAGCAGTTCTTC.